This T cell receptor beta chain was profiled in a study of T cells in Graves' hyperthyroidism and ophthalmopathy. V trimming: 3 bases; J trimming: 2 bases; junction bases outside the gene matches: 6. The CDR3 has 16 residues. Germline V CDR1 and CDR2: SGHTA, FQGTGA. General observations from the study: Separating ophthalmopathy from stable hyperthyroidism was achieved by a 13 V-J model.

Using RNA transcripts as the source, TCR beta CDR3 regions were amplified. A first-round RT-PCR of the TCR CDR3 used the HTBI primer set. TCRdb independently ran MiXCR on the multiplex PCR reads; one entry per CDR3 protein. Of more than 500,000 distinct CDR3 sequences in the sample, around 15% were seen once. The table lists this clonotype with many counts. Its specificity is not known. The sequencing input was blood. The rearrangement links TRBV7-3 to TRBJ2-2; 7 nucleotides match TRBD1. This clonotype was sampled from a woman in her twenties or thirties with Graves' ophthalmopathy. As DNA, the CDR3 is TGTGCCAGCAGCTTTTCAGGGGGTCCTAACACCGGGGAGCTGTTTTTT. Translation: CASSFSGGPNTGELFF.